Listed here are 10 T cell receptor beta chains from one sample, sequenced in a study of cytomegalovirus exposure and HLA in healthy donors. PCR primers comprised 60 Vbeta and 13 Jbeta primers. The assay was immunoSEQ multiplex PCR, and TCRdb's table has in-frame clones only and misses some. This sample's table reports 150,000 to 200,000 clones. The specimen sequenced was PBMCs. These receptors were collected from a man aged 30 to 39 in good health and CMV-seronegative.

The chain is built from TRBV12-5 and TRBJ2-3, with a tentative D call TRBD2 (6 bases). The CDR3 is made up of 16 amino acids. V was trimmed by 7 bases and J by 4 bases, leaving 21 bases between them. The germline V gene has CDR1 LGHNT and CDR2 FRNRAP. Here the CDR3 reads CASAKGITGAADTQYF. The CDR3 nucleotides are TGTGCTAGTGCCAAAGGGATTACGGGAGCGGCAGATACGCAGTATTTT.

This chain connects TRBV29-1 to TRBJ2-1, with D unclear. Trimming took off 7 bases at V and 1 base at J, with 8 bases between the two ends. The CDR3 contains 12 residues. Germline assignment: CDR1 SQVTM and CDR2 ANQGSEA. The CDR3 DNA reads TGCAGCGGGTCTAGGTCCTACAATGAGCAGTTCTTC. Its protein is CSGSRSYNEQFF.

The V call is TRBV5-1, the J call TRBJ2-3; 12 positions match TRBD1. Unmatched junction bases numbered 4, after V lost 3 bases and J lost 5 bases. Germline V gene sequence: CDR1 SGHRS, CDR2 YFSETQ. The CDR3 is 15 residues long. This CDR3 is CASSSGQGALDTQYF. The CDR3 coding sequence is TGCGCCAGCAGCTCGGGACAGGGGGCCCTAGATACGCAGTATTTT.

The chain combines TRBV6-6 with TRBJ2-3, with 12 nucleotides matching TRBD2. CDR3 length: 16 residues. V gave up 4 bases and J gave up 1 base; unmatched junction bases: 3. The germline V gene has CDR1 MNHNY and CDR2 SVGAGI (reference sequence). The CDR3 loop is CASSSRLAGGTDTQYF. The CDR3 DNA is TGTGCCAGCAGTTCACGACTAGCGGGAGGCACAGATACGCAGTATTTT.

J is TRBJ1-2 and V is TRBV6-5; TRBD1 agrees at 9 bases. This CDR3 comprises 13 residues. Germline lookup yields CDR1 MNHEY and CDR2 SVGAGI. V dropped 5 bases and J dropped 11; count of bases not matched to a gene: 9. The CDR3, as DNA: TGTGCCAGCAGTACCCGGGACAGGGAAGGGTACACCTTC. Residues: CASSTRDREGYTF.

This chain connects TRBV10-3 to TRBJ2-5; 16 bases agree with TRBD2. V lost 6 bases, J lost 4 bases, and 8 bases stayed unmatched. CDR1 is ENHRY, CDR2 SYGVKD, per germline. CDR3 length: 17 amino acids. CDR3 amino acids: CAIRPGLAGGPVETQYF. CDR3 sequence (DNA): TGTGCCATCAGGCCGGGACTAGCGGGAGGGCCGGTAGAGACCCAGTACTTC.

The chain is built from TRBV5-6 and TRBJ1-6; 8 positions match TRBD1. The V gene's germline CDR1 is SGHDT and CDR2 YYEEEE. J gave up 6 bases and V 5 bases, and 7 bases lay outside the gene matches. The CDR3 has 15 residues. The CDR3 sequence: CASRDAGQGNSPLHF. For the CDR3, the DNA is TGTGCCAGCAGAGACGCCGGACAGGGTAATTCACCCCTCCACTTT. Together with reference TRBV5-6 and TRBJ1-6, the CDR3 gives the full variable domain: DAGVTQSPTHLIKTRGQQVTLRCSPKSGHDTVSWYQQALGQGPQFIFQYYEEEERQRGNFPDRFSGHQFPNYSSELNVNALLLGDSALYLCASRDAGQGNSPLHFGNGTRLTVT.

The chain is built from TRBV4-1 and TRBJ2-3, with 10 nucleotides matching TRBD2. Germline loops: CDR1 MGHRA, CDR2 YSYEKL. V lost 1 base to trimming and J lost 6 bases; unmatched junction nucleotides: 13. The CDR3 contains 18 residues. The CDR3 here is CASSQGPASGRARDTQYF. As DNA, the CDR3 is TGCGCCAGCAGCCAAGGTCCGGCTAGCGGGAGAGCCAGGGATACGCAGTATTTT.

The rearrangement links TRBV4-3 to TRBJ2-3, with a tentative D call TRBD2 (7 bases). Trimming took off 1 base at V and 5 bases at J, with 13 bases between the two ends. The length of the CDR3 is 15 residues. From germline, CDR1 is LGHNA and CDR2 YSLEER. In nucleotides, the CDR3 is TGCGCCAGCAGCCAAGGCGGGGGCCGGGTAGATACGCAGTATTTT. It is translated as CASSQGGGRVDTQYF.

The rearrangement joins TRBV4-1 to TRBJ1-2; D is uncertain. The V end lost 3 bases, the J end lost 8 bases, and 13 bases lay between the germline ends. The CDR3 runs to 13 residues. Germline lookup yields CDR1 MGHRA and CDR2 YSYEKL. The CDR3 spells CASSQHNSEGYTF. For the CDR3, the DNA is TGCGCCAGCAGCCAGCACAACTCGGAGGGCTACACCTTC.